This TCR beta chain was identified in a study of cytomegalovirus exposure and HLA in healthy donors. In germline, CDR1 is SGHTS, CDR2 YDEGEE. The CDR3 sequence is 15 residues long. Trimming took 1 base from V and 7 from J; bases not matched to a gene: 6. A remark on this clone: Its cognate antigen is unknown.

Findings and caveats of the study: Among the CMV-associated chains, three were confirmed in vitro as specific for CMV antigens. Because they were indistinguishable, some V segments, including TRBV6-2 and TRBV6-3, were excluded.

60 Vbeta and 13 Jbeta primers were used in PCR. Measured with immunoSEQ multiplex PCR; TCRdb has only the in-frame clones, and not every one. The table records about 170,000 clones, around 73% of them present only once. The genes are TRBV5-8 and TRBJ1-4, with 8 positions matching TRBD1. This receptor was taken from a woman under 30 in good health and CMV-seropositive. Source material: PBMCs. CDR3 bases: TGTGCCAGCAGCTTGTTGCAGGGGGCGGGTGAAAAACTGTTTTTT. Its protein product is CASSLLQGAGEKLFF.